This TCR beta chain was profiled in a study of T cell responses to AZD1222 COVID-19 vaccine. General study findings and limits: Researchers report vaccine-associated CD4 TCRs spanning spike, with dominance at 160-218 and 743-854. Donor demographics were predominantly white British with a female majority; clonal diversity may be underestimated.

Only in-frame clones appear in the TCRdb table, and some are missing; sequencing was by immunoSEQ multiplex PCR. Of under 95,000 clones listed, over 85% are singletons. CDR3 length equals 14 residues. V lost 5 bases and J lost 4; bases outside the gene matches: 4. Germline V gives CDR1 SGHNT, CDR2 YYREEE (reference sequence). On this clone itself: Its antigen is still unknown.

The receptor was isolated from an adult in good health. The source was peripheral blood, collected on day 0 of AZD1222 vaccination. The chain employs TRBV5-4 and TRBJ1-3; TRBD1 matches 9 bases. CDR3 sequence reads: CASRKDRGGNTIYF. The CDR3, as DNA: TGTGCCAGCAGAAAGGACAGGGGAGGAAACACCATATATTTT.